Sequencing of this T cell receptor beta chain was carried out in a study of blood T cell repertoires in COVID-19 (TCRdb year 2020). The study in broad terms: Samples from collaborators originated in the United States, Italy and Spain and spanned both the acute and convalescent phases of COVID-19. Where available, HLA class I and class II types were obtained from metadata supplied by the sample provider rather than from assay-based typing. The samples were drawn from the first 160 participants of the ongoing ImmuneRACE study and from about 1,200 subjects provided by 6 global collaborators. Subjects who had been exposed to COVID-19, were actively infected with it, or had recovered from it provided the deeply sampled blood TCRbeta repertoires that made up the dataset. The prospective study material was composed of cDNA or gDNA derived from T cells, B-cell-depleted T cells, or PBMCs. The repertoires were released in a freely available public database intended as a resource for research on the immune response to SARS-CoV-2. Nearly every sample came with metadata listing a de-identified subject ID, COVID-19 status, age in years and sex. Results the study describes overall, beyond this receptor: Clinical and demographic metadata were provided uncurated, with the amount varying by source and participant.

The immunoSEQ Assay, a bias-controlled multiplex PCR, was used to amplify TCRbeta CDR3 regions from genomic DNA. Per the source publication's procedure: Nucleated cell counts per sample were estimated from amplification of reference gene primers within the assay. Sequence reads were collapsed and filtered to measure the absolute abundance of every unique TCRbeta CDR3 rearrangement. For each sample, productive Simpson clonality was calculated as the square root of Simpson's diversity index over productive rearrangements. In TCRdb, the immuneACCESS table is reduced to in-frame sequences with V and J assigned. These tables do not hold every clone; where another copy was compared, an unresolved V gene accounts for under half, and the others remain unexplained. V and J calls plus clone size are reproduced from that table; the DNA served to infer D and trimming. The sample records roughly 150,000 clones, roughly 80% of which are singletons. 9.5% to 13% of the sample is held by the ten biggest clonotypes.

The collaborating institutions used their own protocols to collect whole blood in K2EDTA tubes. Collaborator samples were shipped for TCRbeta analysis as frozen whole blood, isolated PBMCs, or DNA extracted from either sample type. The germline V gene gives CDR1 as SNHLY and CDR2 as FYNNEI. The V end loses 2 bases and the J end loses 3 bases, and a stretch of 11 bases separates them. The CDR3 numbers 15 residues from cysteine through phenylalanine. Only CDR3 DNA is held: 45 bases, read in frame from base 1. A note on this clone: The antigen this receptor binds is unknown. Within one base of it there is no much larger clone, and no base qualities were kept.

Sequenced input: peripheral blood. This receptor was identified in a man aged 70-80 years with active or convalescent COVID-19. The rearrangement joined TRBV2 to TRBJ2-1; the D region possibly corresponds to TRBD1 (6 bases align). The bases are TGTGCCAGCAGTGAATTGGGGGCCGGCTACAATGAGCAGTTCTTC. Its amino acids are CASSELGAGYNEQFF. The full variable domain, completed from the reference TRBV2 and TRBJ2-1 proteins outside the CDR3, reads EPEVTQTPSHQVTQMGQEVILRCVPISNHLYFYWYRQILGQKVEFLVSFYNNEISEKSEIFDDQFSVERPDGSNFTLKIRSTKLEDSAMYFCASSELGAGYNEQFFGPGTRLTVL.